This is a list of T cell receptor beta chains from one sample in a study of blood T cell repertoires in COVID-19. TCRdb keeps only in-frame clones here, not all; method: immunoSEQ multiplex PCR. The sample yields about 26,000 clones, roughly 90% seen once. The sequencing sample was made of peripheral blood. Source of these receptors: a human donor in a cohort sampled during active COVID-19. The CDR3 runs from the conserved cysteine through the conserved F or W. Fields, in order: V gene, clone size, D gene, J gene, CDR3 protein, CDR3 DNA. A D gene is named only where the DNA matches it firmly. Clone size, where shown, is once, few, many, or a class for clones that have expanded.

V gene: TRBV27; clone size: NA; D gene: TRBD1; J gene: TRBJ1-5; CDR3 protein: CASRGGQGGNQPQHF; CDR3 DNA: TGTGCCAGCAGGGGAGGACAGGGAGGGAATCAGCCCCAGCATTTT
V gene: TRBV6-6; clone size: NA; D gene: TRBD1; J gene: TRBJ2-2; CDR3 protein: CASSPSPGQGTNTGELFF; CDR3 DNA: TGTGCCAGCAGTCCTTCTCCTGGACAGGGGACGAACACCGGGGAGCTGTTTTTT
V gene: TRBV6-5; clone size: NA; D gene: NA; J gene: TRBJ2-3; CDR3 protein: CAGQVGGPTDTQYF; CDR3 DNA: TGTGCCGGCCAGGTGGGGGGGCCCACAGATACGCAGTATTTT
V gene: TRBV5-1; clone size: NA; D gene: NA; J gene: TRBJ1-1; CDR3 protein: CASRGLANTEAFF; CDR3 DNA: TGCGCCAGCAGAGGTCTAGCGAACACTGAAGCTTTCTTT
V gene: TRBV7-6; clone size: few; D gene: TRBD1; J gene: TRBJ2-4; CDR3 protein: CASSLGPGQGNIQYF; CDR3 DNA: TGTGCCAGCAGCTTAGGACCGGGACAGGGAAACATTCAGTACTTC
V gene: TRBV2; clone size: NA; D gene: NA; J gene: TRBJ1-3; CDR3 protein: CASRRQSSGNTIYF; CDR3 DNA: TGTGCCAGCAGACGACAGAGCTCTGGAAACACCATATATTTT
V gene: TRBV11-3; clone size: NA; D gene: NA; J gene: TRBJ2-3; CDR3 protein: CASSIQGGATDTQYF; CDR3 DNA: TGTGCCAGCAGCATACAAGGGGGGGCCACAGATACGCAGTATTTT
V gene: TRBV19; clone size: NA; D gene: NA; J gene: TRBJ1-2; CDR3 protein: CASSIRQRGNYGYTF; CDR3 DNA: TGTGCCAGTAGTATAAGGCAGCGCGGAAACTATGGCTACACCTTC
V gene: TRBV4-3; clone size: NA; D gene: NA; J gene: TRBJ1-2; CDR3 protein: CASSQADGSSRGYTF; CDR3 DNA: TGCGCCAGCAGCCAAGCCGACGGGTCTAGTCGGGGCTACACCTTC
V gene: TRBV14; clone size: once; D gene: TRBD1; J gene: TRBJ2-7; CDR3 protein: CASSQVQGDVGEQYF; CDR3 DNA: TGTGCCAGCAGCCAAGTACAGGGGGATGTAGGCGAGCAGTACTTC
V gene: TRBV6-1; clone size: NA; D gene: TRBD1; J gene: TRBJ2-7; CDR3 protein: CASSDSGTDYEQYF; CDR3 DNA: TGTGCCAGCAGTGATTCTGGGACAGACTACGAGCAGTACTTC
V gene: TRBV3-1/TRBV3-2; clone size: NA; D gene: NA; J gene: TRBJ1-2; CDR3 protein: CASSPSPGDQGGYTF; CDR3 DNA: TGTGCCAGCAGCCCGTCCCCAGGGGACCAGGGTGGCTACACCTTC
V gene: TRBV11-2; clone size: NA; D gene: NA; J gene: TRBJ1-1; CDR3 protein: CASSLGRRGEGDTEAFF; CDR3 DNA: TGTGCCAGCAGCTTAGGCCGCAGGGGAGAGGGGGACACTGAAGCTTTCTTT
V gene: TRBV14; clone size: NA; D gene: TRBD1; J gene: TRBJ2-2; CDR3 protein: CASSPRQGTGELFF; CDR3 DNA: TGTGCCAGCAGCCCCCGACAGGGAACCGGGGAGCTGTTTTTT
V gene: TRBV9; clone size: NA; D gene: TRBD1; J gene: TRBJ2-2; CDR3 protein: CASSVGIPGQRLYEAGELFF; CDR3 DNA: TGTGCCAGCAGCGTTGGCATTCCGGGACAGCGACTTTATGAGGCCGGGGAGCTGTTTTTT
V gene: TRBV19; clone size: NA; D gene: TRBD1; J gene: TRBJ2-6; CDR3 protein: CASSPYRGTGANVLTF; CDR3 DNA: TGTGCCAGTAGTCCGTACAGGGGCACAGGGGCCAACGTCCTGACTTTC
V gene: TRBV7-9; clone size: NA; D gene: TRBD1; J gene: TRBJ2-7; CDR3 protein: CASSLRPGARGNYEQYF; CDR3 DNA: TGTGCCAGCAGCTTAAGGCCCGGGGCCAGGGGGAACTACGAGCAGTACTTC
V gene: TRBV5-5; clone size: NA; D gene: NA; J gene: TRBJ1-2; CDR3 protein: CASSRANANYGYTF; CDR3 DNA: TGTGCCAGCAGCAGAGCGAATGCTAACTATGGCTACACCTTC
V gene: TRBV7-9; clone size: NA; D gene: NA; J gene: TRBJ2-2; CDR3 protein: CASTQWGQNTGELFF; CDR3 DNA: TGTGCCAGCACCCAGTGGGGCCAGAACACCGGGGAGCTGTTTTTT
V gene: TRBV12-3/TRBV12-4; clone size: NA; D gene: NA; J gene: TRBJ1-5; CDR3 protein: CASTPGERGAQHF; CDR3 DNA: TGTGCCAGCACTCCAGGGGAGAGAGGGGCCCAGCATTTT
V gene: TRBV5-1; clone size: NA; D gene: TRBD1; J gene: TRBJ2-7; CDR3 protein: CASSPRPGQVYYEQYF; CDR3 DNA: TGCGCCAGCAGCCCTAGGCCGGGACAGGTATACTACGAGCAGTACTTC
V gene: TRBV6-6; clone size: NA; D gene: TRBD1; J gene: TRBJ1-6; CDR3 protein: CASSSGQLNSPLHF; CDR3 DNA: TGTGCCAGCAGCTCGGGACAGTTGAATTCACCCCTCCACTTT
V gene: TRBV5-4; clone size: NA; D gene: NA; J gene: TRBJ2-7; CDR3 protein: CASSFVDGVTKREQYF; CDR3 DNA: TGTGCCAGCAGCTTCGTCGACGGGGTGACGAAGAGGGAGCAGTACTTC
V gene: TRBV7-2; clone size: NA; D gene: NA; J gene: TRBJ2-3; CDR3 protein: CASVRTAINTDTQYF; CDR3 DNA: TGTGCCAGCGTGCGGACAGCCATTAACACAGATACGCAGTATTTT
V gene: TRBV7-2; clone size: NA; D gene: TRBD1; J gene: TRBJ2-4; CDR3 protein: CASSAWTGDGNIQYF; CDR3 DNA: TGTGCCAGCAGCGCCTGGACAGGGGACGGAAACATTCAGTACTTC
V gene: TRBV6-6; clone size: NA; D gene: NA; J gene: TRBJ1-6; CDR3 protein: CASSSGRENSPLHF; CDR3 DNA: TGTGCCAGCAGTTCGGGAAGGGAAAATTCACCCCTCCACTTT
V gene: TRBV5-5; clone size: NA; D gene: NA; J gene: TRBJ2-7; CDR3 protein: CASSLDGITRLTPYYEQYF; CDR3 DNA: TGTGCCAGCAGCTTGGACGGAATAACTAGACTTACCCCCTACTACGAGCAGTACTTC
V gene: TRBV18; clone size: NA; D gene: TRBD1; J gene: TRBJ2-6; CDR3 protein: CASSPSQGVGANVLTF; CDR3 DNA: TGTGCCAGCTCACCATCACAGGGGGTTGGGGCCAACGTCCTGACTTTC
V gene: TRBV7-9; clone size: NA; D gene: TRBD2; J gene: TRBJ2-1; CDR3 protein: CASSYRGTSGNNEQFF; CDR3 DNA: TGTGCCAGCAGCTACCGGGGGACTAGCGGGAATAATGAGCAGTTCTTC
V gene: TRBV28; clone size: once; D gene: NA; J gene: TRBJ1-2; CDR3 protein: CASRVTGSYGYTF; CDR3 DNA: TGTGCCAGCAGGGTTACAGGCTCATATGGCTACACCTTC
V gene: TRBV12-5; clone size: few; D gene: TRBD2; J gene: TRBJ2-1; CDR3 protein: CASGLAGINEQFF; CDR3 DNA: TGTGCTAGTGGGCTAGCGGGAATCAATGAGCAGTTCTTC
V gene: TRBV5-6; clone size: NA; D gene: NA; J gene: TRBJ2-5; CDR3 protein: CASSGQGKETQYF; CDR3 DNA: TGTGCCAGCAGCGGGCAGGGTAAAGAGACCCAGTACTTC
V gene: TRBV5-1; clone size: NA; D gene: NA; J gene: TRBJ2-1; CDR3 protein: CASSGLVGGADEQFF; CDR3 DNA: TGCGCCAGCAGCGGGTTGGTTGGAGGGGCCGATGAGCAGTTCTTC
V gene: TRBV5-5; clone size: NA; D gene: NA; J gene: TRBJ1-4; CDR3 protein: CASRLTQGTNEKLFF; CDR3 DNA: TGTGCCAGCAGGCTAACCCAGGGAACTAATGAAAAACTGTTTTTT
V gene: TRBV12-5; clone size: NA; D gene: NA; J gene: TRBJ2-7; CDR3 protein: CASGLSGEQYF; CDR3 DNA: TGTGCTAGTGGTTTGTCCGGGGAGCAGTACTTC
V gene: TRBV18; clone size: NA; D gene: NA; J gene: TRBJ1-3; CDR3 protein: CASSPLGVATGGNTIYF; CDR3 DNA: TGTGCCAGCTCACCACTAGGAGTTGCCACGGGGGGAAACACCATATATTTT
V gene: TRBV20-1; clone size: NA; D gene: NA; J gene: TRBJ1-2; CDR3 protein: CSASQGDYGYTF; CDR3 DNA: TGCAGTGCTAGTCAGGGCGACTATGGCTACACCTTC
V gene: TRBV5-1; clone size: NA; D gene: NA; J gene: TRBJ2-7; CDR3 protein: CASSPRGQGSNEQYF; CDR3 DNA: TGCGCCAGCAGCCCGCGCGGCCAGGGCAGTAACGAGCAGTACTTC
V gene: TRBV7-2; clone size: NA; D gene: TRBD1; J gene: TRBJ2-7; CDR3 protein: CASSSGQATYEQYF; CDR3 DNA: TGTGCCAGCAGTTCCGGACAGGCGACCTACGAGCAGTACTTC
V gene: TRBV9; clone size: NA; D gene: TRBD2; J gene: TRBJ2-2; CDR3 protein: CASSVGGLAGFANTGELFF; CDR3 DNA: TGTGCCAGCAGCGTAGGGGGGCTAGCGGGGTTCGCGAACACCGGGGAGCTGTTTTTT
V gene: TRBV7-2; clone size: NA; D gene: TRBD2; J gene: TRBJ2-1; CDR3 protein: CASSVGLAKNNEQFF; CDR3 DNA: TGTGCCAGCAGCGTCGGACTAGCGAAGAACAATGAGCAGTTCTTC
V gene: TRBV29-1; clone size: NA; D gene: NA; J gene: TRBJ1-2; CDR3 protein: CSVEELRGSGGYTF; CDR3 DNA: TGCAGCGTTGAAGAATTGCGGGGATCGGGCGGCTACACCTTC
V gene: TRBV7-2; clone size: NA; D gene: NA; J gene: TRBJ2-2; CDR3 protein: CASSLGPWTGELFF; CDR3 DNA: TGTGCCAGCAGTTTAGGGCCTTGGACCGGGGAGCTGTTTTTT
V gene: TRBV12-3/TRBV12-4; clone size: NA; D gene: NA; J gene: TRBJ2-7; CDR3 protein: CASSSTGGAEQYF; CDR3 DNA: TGTGCCAGCAGTTCTACAGGCGGCGCCGAGCAGTACTTC
V gene: TRBV7-9; clone size: NA; D gene: TRBD2; J gene: TRBJ2-3; CDR3 protein: CASSYGTSGTNTQYF; CDR3 DNA: TGTGCCAGCAGCTATGGGACTAGCGGAACTAATACGCAGTATTTT
V gene: TRBV13; clone size: few; D gene: TRBD2; J gene: TRBJ2-1; CDR3 protein: CASSVVGSGALGEQFF; CDR3 DNA: TGTGCCAGCAGCGTGGTTGGGAGCGGGGCGCTAGGAGAGCAGTTCTTC